This TCR beta chain emerged from a study of T cell clones after liver transplantation. Study in general: Tolerant meant at least one year fully off immunosuppression without liver enzymes above twice normal.

Germline V gives CDR1 SGHRS, CDR2 YFSETQ. The CDR3 length is 13 residues. V was trimmed by 1 base and J by 5 bases, leaving 8 bases between them. The method was immunoSEQ multiplex PCR; TCRdb's version includes in-frame clones alone and lacks a portion of them. The sample holds 55,000 to 75,000 clones; 70% are singletons and the top ten take about 2.6%. This TCR came from a human patient who received a liver transplant. Some T cells may possibly be graft donor cells. This specimen was CD4+ T cells from blood, taken at the roughly 16-month timepoint. The chain recombines TRBV5-1 with TRBJ2-3; D is ambiguous. CDR3 in amino acids: CASSLLVGDTQYF. The CDR3 DNA is TGCGCCAGCAGCTTGTTAGTGGGAGATACGCAGTATTTT.